This T cell receptor beta chain was recorded in a study of T cells in Graves' hyperthyroidism and ophthalmopathy. TCR beta CDR3 region amplification was performed from RNA transcripts. Initially, a first-round RT-PCR of the TCR CDR3 employed the HTBI primer set. TCRdb processed the multiplex PCR reads anew with MiXCR; each CDR3 protein has one entry. The sample holds a few hundred thousand distinct CDR3 sequences, 16% seen once. On the basis of clinical symptoms, serum thyroxine and TRAb, thyroid ultrasound and orbital computed tomography, diagnoses were made. This clonotype was counted a few times. CDR1 and CDR2 from the germline V gene are PRHDT and FYEKMQ (reference sequence). V dropped 0 bases and J dropped 7 bases, with 10 bases sitting between them. This CDR3 contains 13 residues.

Input material: blood. The receptor was derived from a woman in her forties with Graves' ophthalmopathy. The chain employs TRBV13 and TRBJ2-7, with a tentative D call TRBD1 (6 bases). CDR3 coding DNA: TGTGCCAGCAGCTTAGGAGTGGGGGCGGAGCAGTACTTC. It is translated as CASSLGVGAEQYF.